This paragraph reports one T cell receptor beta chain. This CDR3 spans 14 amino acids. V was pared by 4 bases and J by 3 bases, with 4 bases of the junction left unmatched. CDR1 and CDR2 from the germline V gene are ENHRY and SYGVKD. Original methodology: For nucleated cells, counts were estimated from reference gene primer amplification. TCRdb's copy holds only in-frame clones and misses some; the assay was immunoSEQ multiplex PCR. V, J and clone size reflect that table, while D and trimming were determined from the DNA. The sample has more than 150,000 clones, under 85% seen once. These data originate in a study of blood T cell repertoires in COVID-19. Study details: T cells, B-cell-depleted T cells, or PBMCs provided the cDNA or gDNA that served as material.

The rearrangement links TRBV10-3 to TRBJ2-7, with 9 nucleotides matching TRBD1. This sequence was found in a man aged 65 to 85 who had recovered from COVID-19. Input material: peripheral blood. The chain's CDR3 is CAISGQGGYYEQYF. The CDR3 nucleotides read TGTGCCATCAGTGGACAGGGGGGATACTACGAGCAGTACTTC.